This T cell receptor (beta chain) appears in the sequencing data of a study of cytomegalovirus exposure and HLA in healthy donors. Trimming cost V 7 bases and J 11 bases, with 15 bases left between them. Germline loops: CDR1 MNHEY, CDR2 SVGAGI. There are 12 residues in the CDR3. The study ran its PCR with 60 Vbeta and 13 Jbeta primers. Data came from immunoSEQ multiplex PCR; TCRdb stores just in-frame clones and leaves some out. The sample includes around 210,000 clones, 78% of them seen just once. This clone is a singleton in its sample. The gene calls are TRBV6-5 and TRBJ2-1; a possible D gene is TRBD2 (5 bases). The sample comprised PBMCs. The TCR was taken from a boy aged 5 to 17 in good health and CMV-seronegative. The CDR3 protein is CASTPGGPQQFF. The CDR3 nucleotides are TGTGCCAGCACCCCCGGCGGGCCCCAGCAGTTCTTC.